These T cell receptor beta chains were read from a single sample in a study of blood T cell repertoires in COVID-19. Using immunoSEQ multiplex PCR, the repertoire was profiled, and TCRdb retains in-frame clones only, with some absent. The repertoire holds 300,000 to 500,000 clones, with roughly 90% as singletons. Sequencing was done on a sample of PBMCs or T cells enriched from blood (not recorded which). The receptors shown here come from a woman in her thirties or forties with acute COVID-19. Each CDR3 is given with its conserved first and last residue. D genes are given only for firm matches. A row's size may be missing; if present it is once, few, many or a size class.

j_call clone_size v_call d_call cdr3_aa cdr3_nt
TRBJ1-2 - TRBV7-9 - CASSPLTVGYGYTF TGTGCCAGCAGCCCCTTAACAGTCGGCTATGGCTACACCTTC
TRBJ2-6 - TRBV19 - CASSLTGLGANVLTF TGTGCCAGTAGTCTTACAGGGTTAGGGGCCAACGTCCTGACTTTC
TRBJ1-2 few TRBV3-1/TRBV3-2 - CASSQEGRYYGYTF TGTGCCAGCAGCCAAGAGGGGCGTTACTATGGCTACACCTTC
TRBJ1-3 - TRBV14 - CASSPSTYRREATGNTIYF TGTGCCAGCAGCCCATCAACATACCGCCGGGAGGCAACCGGAAACACCATATATTTT
TRBJ1-1 few TRBV7-9 - CASSLVRGNTEAFF TGTGCCAGCAGCTTAGTACGGGGGAACACTGAAGCTTTCTTT
TRBJ2-7 - TRBV4-1 TRBD2 CASSLAGGYEQYF TGCGCCAGCAGCTTGGCGGGGGGGTACGAGCAGTACTTC
TRBJ1-6 once TRBV6-5 TRBD1 CASSRDRAYSPLHF TGTGCCAGCAGCCGGGACAGGGCCTATTCACCCCTCCACTTT
TRBJ2-7 - TRBV5-1 TRBD1 CASKRDRGDEQYF TGCGCCAGCAAAAGGGACAGGGGTGACGAGCAGTACTTC
TRBJ1-3 - TRBV6-5 - CASSDGNRGNTIYF TGTGCCAGCAGCGACGGGAATCGGGGAAACACCATATATTTT
TRBJ2-3 - TRBV5-1 - CASSLAVYDELRDTQYF TGCGCCAGCAGCTTGGCGGTCTACGACGAACTCAGGGATACGCAGTATTTT
TRBJ1-5 once TRBV2 - CASSENGGHQPQHF TGTGCCAGCAGTGAAAACGGAGGGCATCAGCCCCAGCATTTT
TRBJ2-1 - TRBV15 TRBD1 CATSSYRGFDNEQFF TGTGCCACCAGCAGTTACAGGGGTTTCGACAATGAGCAGTTCTTC
TRBJ2-2 few TRBV12-5 - CASGLTNTGELFF TGTGCTAGTGGACTGACTAACACCGGGGAGCTGTTTTTT
TRBJ1-1 - TRBV18 TRBD1 CASSPDRGRTEAFF TGTGCCAGCTCACCGGACAGGGGTCGCACTGAAGCTTTCTTT
TRBJ2-3 - TRBV7-8 - CASITGTDTQYF TGTGCCAGCATCACAGGCACAGATACGCAGTATTTT
TRBJ1-2 - TRBV29-1 TRBD1 CSVNRGINGYTF TGCAGCGTTAACAGGGGGATCAATGGCTACACCTTC